One and the same sample provided the 24 T cell receptor beta chains below, sequenced in a study of T-cell reconstitution after alpha-beta-depleted transplantation in children. The authors prepared the TCRbeta library with unique molecular identifiers. TCRdb analysed the PCR reads with MiXCR anew, one entry per CDR3 protein. The sample has more than 300,000 distinct CDR3 sequences, 15% to 20% seen once. The starting material was PBMCs, mostly from graft donor cells, obtained 360 days after TCRalphabeta/CD19-depleted stem cell transplant. These receptors originate from a male patient aged 2-10 years who had a stem cell transplant for acute lymphoblastic leukemia, so the T cells may come from the graft donor.

This clonotype was seen at least ten times. The J gene is TRBJ2-7, the V gene TRBV21-1; the table calls TRBD2, which could not be checked here. TRBV21-1 is a listed pseudogene. CDR3 size: 17 residues. The CDR3 nucleotides read TGTGCCAGCAACGGACTAGCGGGAGGGCCGGGCTCCTACGAGCAGTACTTC. It is translated as CASNGLAGGPGSYEQYF.

The CDR3: CASSQLDRGSSPLHF. Written as DNA, the CDR3 is TGCGCCAGCAGCCAATTGGACAGGGGGAGCTCACCCCTCCACTTT. This rearrangement joins TRBV4-1 to TRBJ1-6; 10 bases map to TRBD1. J gave up 10 bases and V 2 bases, and 5 bases lay outside the gene matches. The CDR3 covers 15 residues. From germline, CDR1 is MGHRA and CDR2 YSYEKL.

The chain employs TRBV5-1 and TRBJ2-3; D unresolved. The CDR3 loop spans 15 amino acids. The ends were cut back, 5 bases at V and 4 bases at J, with 17 bases in the middle. Per the germline V gene, CDR1 is SGHRS and CDR2 is YFSETQ. The CDR3 DNA reads as TGCGCCAGCAGTGAAGGGCAGGCAGGAGCAGATACGCAGTATTTT. Its protein is CASSEGQAGADTQYF.

This clonotype has ten or more counts. The chain combines TRBV6-5 with TRBJ2-1, with D possibly TRBD1 on 5 matching bases. This CDR3 region has 15 residues. Germline CDR1 and CDR2: MNHEY and SVGAGI. Between the trimmed V and J ends, which lost 2 bases and 6 bases, there was a span of 14 bases. The CDR3 spells CASSYGQGGGNEQFF. CDR3 DNA: TGTGCCAGCAGTTACGGGCAGGGTGGTGGCAATGAGCAGTTCTTC.

This chain links TRBV2 with TRBJ2-7, with D tentatively TRBD2 (5 bases). The CDR3 extends over 17 amino acids. Trimming removed 5 bases from V and 2 bases from J, with 22 bases in between. CDR1 and CDR2 from the germline V gene are SNHLY and FYNNEI. The DNA for the CDR3 is TGTGCCAGCAGTTTAGCCCGGAGGAGCGTACATCCCTACGAGCAGTACTTC. Protein: CASSLARRSVHPYEQYF.

This clonotype has a handful of counts. The chain links TRBV7-6 to TRBJ2-1, with D perhaps matching TRBD1 (6 bases). Germline V gives CDR1 SGHVS, CDR2 FNYEAQ. V shed 4 bases and J shed 4 bases, with 17 bases lying between them. There are 16 residues in the CDR3. This CDR3 is CASSSYRDPPYNEQFF. For the CDR3, the DNA is TGTGCCAGCAGCTCCTACAGGGATCCCCCTTACAATGAGCAGTTCTTC. The complete variable domain, with remaining parts taken from reference TRBV7-6 and TRBJ2-1, reads GAGVSQSPRYKVTKRGQDVALRCDPISGHVSLYWYRQALGQGPEFLTYFNYEAQQDKSGLPNDRFSAERPEGSISTLTIQRTEQRDSAMYRCASSSYRDPPYNEQFFGPGTRLTVL.

This clonotype turned up a few times. V gene TRBV12-3 or TRBV12-4 combines with J gene TRBJ1-5; 8 bases align to TRBD1. The CDR3 totals 15 residues. V trimming: 8 bases; J trimming: 1 base; junction bases outside the gene matches: 7. For the CDR3, the DNA is TGTGCCAGCGGACTCCACAGGGGGAGCAATCAGCCCCAGCATTTT. Protein: CASGLHRGSNQPQHF.

At least ten counts were recorded for this clonotype. The V and J genes are TRBV24-1 and TRBJ1-5, with 8 bases lining up with TRBD1. Germline CDR1 reads KGHDR; CDR2 reads SFDVKD. This CDR3 contains 13 residues. The V segment lost 9 bases and the J segment 7 bases; nucleotides outside the gene matches: 7. The CDR3 region has the DNA TGTGCCACCGCTCAGGGGGCAGGGCAGCCCCAGCATTTT. This translates into CATAQGAGQPQHF.

This chain links TRBV20-1 with TRBJ1-1; unclear D gene. The ends were cut back, 4 bases at V and 12 bases at J, with 18 bases in the middle. The CDR3 is 12 residues long. Germline CDR1 is DFQATT and CDR2 is SNEGSKA (reference sequence). The CDR3 bases are TGCAGTGCTATAGAACGGGCCCCTAAAACTTTCTTT. It translates to CSAIERAPKTFF.

This clonotype was counted a few times. The rearrangement uses TRBV4-1 and TRBJ2-3; possibly TRBD2 for D (6 bases). The germline gives CDR1 MGHRA, CDR2 YSYEKL. This CDR3 is 16 amino acids long. V was trimmed by 3 bases and J by 4 bases, leaving 17 bases between them. DNA of the CDR3: TGCGCCAGCAGCCATACGTTAGCGGTGGCCCCAGATACGCAGTATTTT. It specifies CASSHTLAVAPDTQYF.

This clonotype was detected only a few times. The chain is built from TRBV10-3 and TRBJ2-4; 8 bases match TRBD1. V lost 10 bases to trimming and J lost 6 bases; unmatched junction nucleotides: 5. The CDR3 is 12 residues long. The V gene's germline CDR1 is ENHRY and CDR2 SYGVKD. The DNA for the CDR3 is TGTGCCACCAGGGGGCCCGGAAACATTCAGTACTTC. It specifies CATRGPGNIQYF.

The chain carries TRBV30 and TRBJ2-1; 9 bases line up with TRBD1. Looked up from germline, CDR1 is GTSNPN and CDR2 is SVGIG (reference sequence). CDR3 length: 14 amino acids. V lost 2 bases to trimming and J lost 8 bases; unmatched junction nucleotides: 7. CDR3 residues: CAWSKGQGDDEQFF. The CDR3 DNA sequence: TGTGCCTGGAGTAAGGGACAGGGAGATGATGAGCAGTTCTTC.

The rearrangement joins TRBV10-3 to TRBJ2-5; D remains unclear. V gave up 2 bases and J gave up 3 bases, with 7 bases separating them. This CDR3 has 13 residues. CDR1 is ENHRY and CDR2 is SYGVKD in the germline V gene. In nucleotides, the CDR3 is TGTGCCATCAGTGAGGGACCAAAAGAGACCCAGTACTTC. Protein: CAISEGPKETQYF.

At least ten counts were recorded for this clonotype. The chain joins TRBV9 to TRBJ2-7, with 10 bases aligning to TRBD1. The J segment lost 4 bases and the V segment lost 0 bases, leaving 1 base of the junction unmatched. The CDR3 is 14 amino acids. Per the germline V gene, CDR1 is SGDLS and CDR2 is YYNGEE. The CDR3 DNA follows: TGTGCCAGCAGCGTAGCGGGACAGGGGTACGAGCAGTACTTC. As protein: CASSVAGQGYEQYF.

This clonotype was counted only a few times. The chain links TRBV5-6 to TRBJ2-7; D gene ambiguous. Germline CDR1 and CDR2: SGHDT and YYEEEE. Trimming pared 1 base from V and 6 bases from J, leaving 11 bases between. CDR3 length: 13 residues. CDR3 nucleotide sequence: TGTGCCAGCAGCTTGAGGGCCAGATCCGAGCAGTACTTC. Residues: CASSLRARSEQYF.

This clonotype was seen a handful of times. The chain has TRBV7-9 and TRBJ2-5; no definite D call. Per germline, CDR1 SEHNR and CDR2 FQNEAQ (reference sequence). V dropped 5 bases and J dropped 5 bases, with 9 bases sitting between them. The CDR3 contains 12 residues. Here the CDR3 DNA reads TGTGCCAGCAGCCGCGACGGGGAGACCCAGTACTTC. Residues: CASSRDGETQYF.

This clonotype appeared many times. The J gene is TRBJ2-1, the V gene TRBV7-9, with 7 bases matching TRBD2. Germline values: CDR1 SEHNR, CDR2 FQNEAQ (reference sequence). The junction had 7 bases not matched to a gene; V was cut back by 7 bases and J by 7 bases. The CDR3 runs 13 residues. CDR3 bases: TGTGCCAGCACCCGCCCACTAGCGAATGAGCAGTTCTTC. This encodes CASTRPLANEQFF.

Only a few counts were recorded for this clonotype. The genes are TRBV4-2 and TRBJ1-1; D ambiguous. The V end lost 2 bases, the J end lost 1 base, and 11 bases lay between the germline ends. Per germline, CDR1 LGHNA and CDR2 YNFKEQ. CDR3 length: 15 amino acids. The CDR3 loop is CASSQRTRGNTEAFF. Written as DNA, the CDR3 is TGTGCCAGCAGCCAACGGACGCGAGGGAACACTGAAGCTTTCTTT.

The chain links TRBV7-9 to TRBJ2-1; 11 bases line up with TRBD2. The CDR3 is 15 residues long. The V and J ends lost 6 bases and 5 bases, in that order; junction bases with no gene match: 6. Germline CDR1 and CDR2: SEHNR and FQNEAQ (reference sequence). The CDR3 DNA reads TGTGCCAGCAGAAGACTAGCGGGAAAACACAATGAGCAGTTCTTC. Protein sequence: CASRRLAGKHNEQFF.

This clonotype was seen ten or more times. J is TRBJ2-3 and V is TRBV4-3; tentative D call: TRBD2 (6 bases). Trimming cost V 1 base and J 5 bases, with 10 bases left between them. Germline CDR1 is LGHNA and CDR2 is YSLEER. There are 14 residues in the CDR3. The DNA for the CDR3 is TGCGCCAGCAGCCAAGTGGGAGGCGGAGATACGCAGTATTTT. Its protein is CASSQVGGGDTQYF.

The gene calls are TRBV25-1 and TRBJ2-3; D possibly corresponds to TRBD2 (6 bases). CDR1 is MGHDK and CDR2 is SYGVNS in the germline V gene. The CDR3 extends over 15 amino acids. The germline V and J ends were trimmed by 8 bases and 1 base, with 16 bases remaining between them. CDR3 amino acids: CASGGSGVGTDTQYF. The CDR3 DNA follows: TGTGCCAGCGGGGGTTCGGGAGTCGGCACAGATACGCAGTATTTT.

The chain employs TRBV29-1 and TRBJ2-3; D gene uncertain. The CDR3 covers 12 residues. The germline V gene encodes CDR1 SQVTM and CDR2 ANQGSEA. Trimming removed 3 bases at V and 3 bases at J, with 7 bases between. This CDR3 reads CSVDLQTDTQYF. The DNA of the CDR3 is TGCAGCGTTGATCTACAGACAGATACGCAGTATTTT.

V usage is TRBV28 and J usage is TRBJ2-7, with TRBD1 matching 7 bases. The germline V gene encodes CDR1 MDHEN and CDR2 SYDVKM. V was clipped by 3 bases and J by 2 bases; unmatched bases: 7. This CDR3 contains 15 residues. CDR3 amino acids: CASSFPYGQAYEQYF. For the CDR3, the DNA is TGTGCCAGCAGTTTCCCCTACGGACAGGCCTACGAGCAGTACTTC.

The table lists this clonotype with a few counts. CDR3 sequence (DNA): TGTGCCGCCTCTTCAACCTACGAGCAGTACTTC. Translating gives CAASSTYEQYF. The chain is built from TRBV10-3 and TRBJ2-7, with D unclear. V lost 11 bases to trimming and J lost 2 bases, with 10 bases between them. CDR3 length: 11 amino acids. Germline V gene lookup returns CDR1 ENHRY and CDR2 SYGVKD.